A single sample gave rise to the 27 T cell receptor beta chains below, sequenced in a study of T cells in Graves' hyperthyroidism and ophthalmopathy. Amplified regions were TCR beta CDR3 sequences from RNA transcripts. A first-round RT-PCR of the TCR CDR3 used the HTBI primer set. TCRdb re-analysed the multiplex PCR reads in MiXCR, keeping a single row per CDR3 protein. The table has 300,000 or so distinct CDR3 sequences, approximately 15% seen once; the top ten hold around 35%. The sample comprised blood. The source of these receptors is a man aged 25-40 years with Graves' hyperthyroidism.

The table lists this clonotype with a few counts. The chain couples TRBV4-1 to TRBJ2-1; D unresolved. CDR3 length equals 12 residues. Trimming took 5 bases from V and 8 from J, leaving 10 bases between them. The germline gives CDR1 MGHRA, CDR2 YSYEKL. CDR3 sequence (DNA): TGCGCCAGCAGCGTCAATACCGATGAGCAGTTCTTC. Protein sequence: CASSVNTDEQFF.

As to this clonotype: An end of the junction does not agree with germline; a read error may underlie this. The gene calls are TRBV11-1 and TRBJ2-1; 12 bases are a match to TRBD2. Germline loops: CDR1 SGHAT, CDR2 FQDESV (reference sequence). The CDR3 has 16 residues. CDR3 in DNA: TGCGCCACCCCACCGACTAGCGGGAGTTCCTACAATGAGCAGTTCTTC. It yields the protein CATPPTSGSSYNEQFF.

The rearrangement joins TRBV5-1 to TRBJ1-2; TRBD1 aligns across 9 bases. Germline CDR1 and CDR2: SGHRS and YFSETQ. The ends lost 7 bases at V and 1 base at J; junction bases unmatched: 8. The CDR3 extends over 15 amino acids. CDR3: CASGTGGAGNYGYTF. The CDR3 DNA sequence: TGCGCCAGCGGCACAGGGGGCGCCGGTAACTATGGCTACACCTTC.

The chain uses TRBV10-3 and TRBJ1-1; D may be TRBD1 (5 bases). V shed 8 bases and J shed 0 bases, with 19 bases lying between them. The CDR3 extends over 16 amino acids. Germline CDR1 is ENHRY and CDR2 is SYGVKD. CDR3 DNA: TGTGCCATCCGGGGGGGGGGGAGGTCAGTGAACACTGAAGCTTTCTTT. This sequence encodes CAIRGGGRSVNTEAFF.

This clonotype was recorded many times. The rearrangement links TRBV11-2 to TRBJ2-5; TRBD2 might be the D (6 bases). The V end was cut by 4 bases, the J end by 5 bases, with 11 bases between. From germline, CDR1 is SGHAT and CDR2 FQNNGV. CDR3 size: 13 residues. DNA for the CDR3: TGTGCCAGCAGCTCGGACTACGGTGAGACCCAGTACTTC. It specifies CASSSDYGETQYF. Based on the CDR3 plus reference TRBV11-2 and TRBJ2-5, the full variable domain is EAGVAQSPRYKIIEKRQSVAFWCNPISGHATLYWYQQILGQGPKLLIQFQNNGVVDDSQLPKDRFSAERLKGVDSTLKIQPAKLEDSAVYLCASSSDYGETQYFGPGTRLLVL.

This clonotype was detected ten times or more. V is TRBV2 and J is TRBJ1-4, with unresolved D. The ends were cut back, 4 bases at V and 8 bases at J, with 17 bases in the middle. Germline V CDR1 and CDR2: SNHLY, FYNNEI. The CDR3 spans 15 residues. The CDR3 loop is CASSAGPGMREKLFF. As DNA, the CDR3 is TGTGCCAGCAGTGCCGGTCCGGGTATGAGGGAAAAACTGTTTTTT.

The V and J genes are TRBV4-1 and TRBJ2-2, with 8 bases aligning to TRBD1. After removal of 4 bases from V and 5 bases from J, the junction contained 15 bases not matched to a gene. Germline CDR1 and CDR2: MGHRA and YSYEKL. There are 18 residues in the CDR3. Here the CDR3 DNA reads TGCGCCAGCAGCCCAAGGTTGCAGGGGGCATATTCAACCGGGGAGCTGTTTTTT. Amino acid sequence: CASSPRLQGAYSTGELFF.

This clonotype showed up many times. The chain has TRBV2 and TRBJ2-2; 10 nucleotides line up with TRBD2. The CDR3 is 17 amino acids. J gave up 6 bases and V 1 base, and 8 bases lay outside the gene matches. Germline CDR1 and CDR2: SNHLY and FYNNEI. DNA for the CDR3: TGTGCCAGCAGTGAAGTAGCGGGAGGCAGGGATCCCGGGGAGCTGTTTTTT. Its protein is CASSEVAGGRDPGELFF.

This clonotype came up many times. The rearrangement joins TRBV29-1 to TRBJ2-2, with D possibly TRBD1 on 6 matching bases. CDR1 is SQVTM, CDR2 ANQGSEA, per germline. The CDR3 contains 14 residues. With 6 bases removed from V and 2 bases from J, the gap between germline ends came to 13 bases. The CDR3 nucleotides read TGCAGCGTCATCCGGGACACAAACACCGGGGAGCTGTTTTTT. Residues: CSVIRDTNTGELFF.

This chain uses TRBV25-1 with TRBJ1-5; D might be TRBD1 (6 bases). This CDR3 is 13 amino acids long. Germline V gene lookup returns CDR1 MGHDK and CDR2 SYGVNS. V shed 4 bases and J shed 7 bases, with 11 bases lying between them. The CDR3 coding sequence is TGTGCCAGCAGTGCCAGGGGTGGCCAGCCCCAGCATTTT. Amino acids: CASSARGGQPQHF.

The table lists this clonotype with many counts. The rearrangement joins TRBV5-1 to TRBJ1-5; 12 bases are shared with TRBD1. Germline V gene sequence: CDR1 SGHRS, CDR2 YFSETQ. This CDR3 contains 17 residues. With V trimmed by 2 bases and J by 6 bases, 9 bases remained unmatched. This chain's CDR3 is CASSLGTGGTFSQPQHF. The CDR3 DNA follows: TGCGCCAGCAGCTTAGGGACAGGGGGCACCTTTAGTCAGCCCCAGCATTTT.

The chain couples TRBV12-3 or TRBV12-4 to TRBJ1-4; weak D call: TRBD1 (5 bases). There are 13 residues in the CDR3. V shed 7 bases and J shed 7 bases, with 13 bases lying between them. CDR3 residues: CASTGFGGEKLFF. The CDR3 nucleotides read TGTGCCAGCACAGGGTTCGGGGGTGAAAAACTGTTTTTT.

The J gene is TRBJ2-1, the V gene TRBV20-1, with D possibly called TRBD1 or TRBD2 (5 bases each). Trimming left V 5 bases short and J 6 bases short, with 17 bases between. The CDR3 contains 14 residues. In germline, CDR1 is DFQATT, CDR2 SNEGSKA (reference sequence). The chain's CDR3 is CSAGEQRGTNEQFF. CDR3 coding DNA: TGCAGTGCTGGTGAGCAGCGAGGGACCAATGAGCAGTTCTTC.

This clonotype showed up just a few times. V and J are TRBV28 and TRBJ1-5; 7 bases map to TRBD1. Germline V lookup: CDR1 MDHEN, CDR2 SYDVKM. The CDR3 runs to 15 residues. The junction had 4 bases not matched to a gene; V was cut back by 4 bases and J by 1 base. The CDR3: CASSSRQGSNQPQHF. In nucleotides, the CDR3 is TGTGCCAGCAGTTCCAGACAGGGCAGCAATCAGCCCCAGCATTTT. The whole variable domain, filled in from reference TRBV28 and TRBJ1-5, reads DVKVTQSSRYLVKRTGEKVFLECVQDMDHENMFWYRQDPGLGLRLIYFSYDVKMKEKGDIPEGYSVSREKKERFSLILESASTNQTSMYLCASSSRQGSNQPQHFGDGTRLSIL.

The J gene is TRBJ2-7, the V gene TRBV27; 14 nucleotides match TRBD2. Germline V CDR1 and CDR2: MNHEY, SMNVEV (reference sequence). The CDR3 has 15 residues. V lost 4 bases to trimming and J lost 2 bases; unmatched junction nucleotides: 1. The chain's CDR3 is CASSWGLAGAYEQYF. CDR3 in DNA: TGTGCCAGCAGTTGGGGACTAGCGGGAGCCTACGAGCAGTACTTC.

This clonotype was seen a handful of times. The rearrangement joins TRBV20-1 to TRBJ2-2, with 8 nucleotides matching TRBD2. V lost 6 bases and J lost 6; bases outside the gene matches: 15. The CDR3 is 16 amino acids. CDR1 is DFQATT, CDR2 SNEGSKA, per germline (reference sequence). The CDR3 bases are TGCAGTGCACCTCGGGGGGGACTCGGTGATGCCGGGGAGCTGTTTTTT. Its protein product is CSAPRGGLGDAGELFF.

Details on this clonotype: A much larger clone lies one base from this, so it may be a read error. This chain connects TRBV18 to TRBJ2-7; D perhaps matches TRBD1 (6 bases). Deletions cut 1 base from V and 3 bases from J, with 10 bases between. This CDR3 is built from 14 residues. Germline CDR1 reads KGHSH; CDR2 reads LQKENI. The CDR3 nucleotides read TGTGCCAGCTCACCACAAGGACAGTACTACGAGCAGTACTTC. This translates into CASSPQGQYYEQYF.

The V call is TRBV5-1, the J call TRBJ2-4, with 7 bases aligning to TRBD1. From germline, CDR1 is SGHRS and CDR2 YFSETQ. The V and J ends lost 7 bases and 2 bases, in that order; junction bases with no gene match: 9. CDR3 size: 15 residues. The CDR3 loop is CASDRDTLTKNIQYF. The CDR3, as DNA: TGCGCCAGCGACAGGGATACCCTAACCAAAAACATTCAGTACTTC.

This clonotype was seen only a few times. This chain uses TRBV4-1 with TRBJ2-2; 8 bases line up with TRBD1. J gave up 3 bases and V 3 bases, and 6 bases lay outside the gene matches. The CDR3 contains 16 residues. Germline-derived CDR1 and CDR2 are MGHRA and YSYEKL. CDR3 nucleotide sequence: TGCGCCAGCAGCCAGAGACAGGGGCTTCACACCGGGGAGCTGTTTTTT. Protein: CASSQRQGLHTGELFF.

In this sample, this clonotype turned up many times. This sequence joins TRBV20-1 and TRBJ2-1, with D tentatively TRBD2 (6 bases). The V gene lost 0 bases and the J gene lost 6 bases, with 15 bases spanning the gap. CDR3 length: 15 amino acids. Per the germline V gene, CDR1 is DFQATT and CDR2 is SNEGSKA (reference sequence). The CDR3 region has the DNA TGCAGTGCTAGAGATCTGGGACTGTGGGGCAATGAGCAGTTCTTC. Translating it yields CSARDLGLWGNEQFF.

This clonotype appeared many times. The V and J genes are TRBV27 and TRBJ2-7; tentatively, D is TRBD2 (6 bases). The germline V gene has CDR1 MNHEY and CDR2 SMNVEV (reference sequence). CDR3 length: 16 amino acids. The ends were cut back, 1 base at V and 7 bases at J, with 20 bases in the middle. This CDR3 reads CASSLWSGGSPREQYF. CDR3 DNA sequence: TGTGCCAGCAGTTTATGGTCAGGAGGGTCCCCCCGGGAGCAGTACTTC.

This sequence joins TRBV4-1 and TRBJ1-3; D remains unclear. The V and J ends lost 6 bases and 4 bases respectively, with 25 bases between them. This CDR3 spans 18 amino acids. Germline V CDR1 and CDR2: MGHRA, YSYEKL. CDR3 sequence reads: CASRQQVGGVGSGNTIYF. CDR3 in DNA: TGCGCCAGCAGGCAACAAGTCGGCGGGGTAGGGTCCGGAAACACCATATATTTT.

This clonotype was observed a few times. The CDR3 reads CASSSSQGRITGELFF. As DNA, the CDR3 is TGTGCCAGCAGCTCGTCACAGGGGAGGATAACCGGGGAGCTGTTTTTT. The rearrangement uses TRBV11-3 and TRBJ2-2; a weak D match, TRBD1 (7 bases). The CDR3 runs to 16 residues. Germline V gene lookup returns CDR1 SGHNT and CDR2 YENEEA. V shed 4 bases and J shed 5 bases, with 17 bases lying between them.

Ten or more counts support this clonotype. The chain's CDR3 is CASSDLGGSGFDEQFF. The CDR3 DNA reads as TGTGCCAGCAGTGACTTAGGAGGGAGCGGTTTCGATGAGCAGTTCTTC. The gene calls are TRBV6-1 and TRBJ2-1, with a possible D match to TRBD2 (6 bases). The V end was cut by 3 bases, the J end by 8 bases, with 20 bases between. The CDR3 sequence is 16 residues long. Germline values: CDR1 MNHNS, CDR2 SASEGT.

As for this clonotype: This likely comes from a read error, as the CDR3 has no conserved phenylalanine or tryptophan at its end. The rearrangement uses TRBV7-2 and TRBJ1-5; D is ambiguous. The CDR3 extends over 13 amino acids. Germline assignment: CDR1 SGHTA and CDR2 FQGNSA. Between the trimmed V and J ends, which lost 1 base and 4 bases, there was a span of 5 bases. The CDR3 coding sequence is TGTGCCAGCAGCTTAGGTCTTAATCAGCCCCAGCATTGT. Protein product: CASSLGLNQPQHC.

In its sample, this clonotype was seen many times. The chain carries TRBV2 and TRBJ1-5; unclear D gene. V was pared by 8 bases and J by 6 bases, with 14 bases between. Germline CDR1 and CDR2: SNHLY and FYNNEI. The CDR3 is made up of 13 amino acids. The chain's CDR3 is CASRKEMGQPQHF. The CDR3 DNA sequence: TGTGCCAGCCGAAAAGAGATGGGTCAGCCCCAGCATTTT.

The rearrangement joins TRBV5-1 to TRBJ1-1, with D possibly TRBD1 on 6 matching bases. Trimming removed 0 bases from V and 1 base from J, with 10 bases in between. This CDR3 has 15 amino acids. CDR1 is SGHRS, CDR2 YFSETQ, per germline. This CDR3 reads CASSLARGGNTEAFF. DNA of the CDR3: TGCGCCAGCAGCTTGGCCAGAGGGGGGAACACTGAAGCTTTCTTT. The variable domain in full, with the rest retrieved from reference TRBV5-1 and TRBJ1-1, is KAGVTQTPRYLIKTRGQQVTLSCSPISGHRSVSWYQQTPGQGLQFLFEYFSETQRNKGNFPGRFSGRQFSNSRSEMNVSTLELGDSALYLCASSLARGGNTEAFFGQGTRLTVV.